The 30 T cell receptor beta chains given below trace back to one sample, sequenced in a study of T cell responses to AZD1222 COVID-19 vaccine. The table came from immunoSEQ multiplex PCR; TCRdb's copy has only in-frame clones and leaves some out. This sample carries 110,000 to 150,000 clones, approximately 92% of them seen once, and the ten largest clones take around 1.7%. The sample was peripheral blood, taken on day 0 of AZD1222 vaccination. These TCRs come from an adult in good health.

The rearrangement uses TRBV9 and TRBJ1-4; D gene ambiguous. The germline V and J ends were trimmed by 3 bases and 1 base, with 7 bases remaining between them. Germline CDR1 is SGDLS and CDR2 is YYNGEE. This CDR3 region has 14 residues. The DNA of the CDR3 is TGTGCCAGCAGCGCCGGGATAACTAATGAAAAACTGTTTTTT. It encodes CASSAGITNEKLFF.

This clone was detected only once. CDR3 sequence (DNA): TGTGCCAGCAGCCAAGATGGACTATCTTACAATGAGCAGTTCTTC. Translated: CASSQDGLSYNEQFF. The V call is TRBV3-1 (or the pseudogene TRBV3-2), the J call TRBJ2-1; possibly TRBD2 for D (6 bases). CDR1 and CDR2 (germline): LGHDT, YNNKEL (reference sequence). CDR3 length: 15 amino acids. V was shortened by 0 bases and J by 4 bases, with 10 bases between the two germline ends.

The chain uses TRBV27 and TRBJ2-7; D is tentatively TRBD1 or TRBD2 (5 bases each). The CDR3 contains 14 residues. Looked up from germline, CDR1 is MNHEY and CDR2 is SMNVEV (reference sequence). V was trimmed by 6 bases and J by 3 bases, leaving 15 bases between them. CDR3 amino acids: CASRWDARSYEQYF. In DNA form, the CDR3 reads TGTGCCAGCAGATGGGACGCACGGAGCTACGAGCAGTACTTC.

The CDR3 DNA is TGTGCCGGCGGATCTTACAATGAGCAGTTCTTC. The encoded protein is CAGGSYNEQFF. The J gene is TRBJ2-1, the V gene TRBV30; D gene uncertain. Germline CDR1 and CDR2: GTSNPN and SVGIG (reference sequence). This CDR3 is 11 amino acids long. Trimming pared 8 bases from V and 4 bases from J, leaving 9 bases between.

The chain couples TRBV5-1 to TRBJ2-1, with 12 bases fitting TRBD2. V lost 2 bases to trimming and J lost 8 bases; unmatched junction nucleotides: 11. CDR3 length: 17 amino acids. Germline values: CDR1 SGHRS, CDR2 YFSETQ. In DNA form, the CDR3 reads TGCGCCAGCAGCTTTGGGGTGTCTAGCGGGAGGGCCGATGAGCAGTTCTTC. This codes for CASSFGVSSGRADEQFF.

The chain is built from TRBV5-1 and TRBJ1-1; TRBD1 might be the D (6 bases). V lost 1 base and J lost 3, with 10 bases in between. Germline CDR1 reads SGHRS; CDR2 reads YFSETQ. The CDR3 consists of 14 residues. CDR3 sequence: CASSLLGADTEAFF. In nucleotides, the CDR3 is TGCGCCAGCAGCTTGCTGGGGGCTGACACTGAAGCTTTCTTT.

The chain carries TRBV5-5 and TRBJ2-2; a possible D gene is TRBD1 (5 bases). Germline-derived CDR1 and CDR2 are SGHKS and YYEKEE (reference sequence). The CDR3 is 15 amino acids. The V and J ends lost 3 bases and 6 bases respectively, with 15 bases between them. This CDR3 is CASSSKARAPGELFF. As DNA, the CDR3 is TGTGCCAGCAGCTCCAAAGCCAGGGCGCCCGGGGAGCTGTTTTTT.

This clone was found once. The chain is built from TRBV9 and TRBJ2-2; D not resolved. The germline V and J ends were trimmed by 0 bases and 2 bases, with 8 bases remaining between them. The CDR3 is 15 residues long. CDR1 is SGDLS and CDR2 is YYNGEE in the germline V gene. CDR3 sequence reads: CASSVDTFNTGELFF. DNA for the CDR3: TGTGCCAGCAGCGTAGACACTTTTAACACCGGGGAGCTGTTTTTT. Looking up the rest from reference TRBV9 and TRBJ2-2 gives the full variable domain: DSGVTQTPKHLITATGQRVTLRCSPRSGDLSVYWYQQSLDQGLQFLIQYYNGEERAKGNILERFSAQQFPDLHSELNLSSLELGDSALYFCASSVDTFNTGELFFGEGSRLTVL.

This chain links TRBV24-1 with TRBJ1-1, with D unclear. The germline V and J ends were trimmed by 2 bases and 1 base, with 10 bases remaining between them. CDR3 size: 15 residues. In germline, CDR1 is KGHDR, CDR2 SFDVKD. This CDR3 is CATSDSRLGNTEAFF. In DNA form, the CDR3 reads TGTGCCACCAGTGATTCAAGGTTGGGGAACACTGAAGCTTTCTTT.

This clone was observed once. CDR3 sequence: CASSLLAGRLTGELFF. In nucleotides, the CDR3 is TGCGCCAGCAGCTTACTAGCGGGAAGGTTGACCGGGGAGCTGTTTTTT. The V and J genes are TRBV5-1 and TRBJ2-2; 10 nucleotides line up with TRBD2. The V gene end was trimmed by 2 bases and the J gene end by 5 bases; junction bases not matched to a gene: 6. Germline CDR1 reads SGHRS; CDR2 reads YFSETQ. CDR3 length equals 16 residues.

The CDR3 nucleotides are TGTGCCAGCAGTGAAATCCGGACGGAAGGTGGCTACACCTTC. Its translation is CASSEIRTEGGYTF. The J gene is TRBJ1-2, the V gene TRBV6-1, with D uncertain. Per the germline V gene, CDR1 is MNHNS and CDR2 is SASEGT. The CDR3 consists of 14 residues. V was cut by 2 bases and J by 7 bases, with 14 bases left in between.

This chain links TRBV4-1 with TRBJ2-1, with D possibly being TRBD1 or TRBD2 (5 bases each). Germline-derived CDR1 and CDR2 are MGHRA and YSYEKL. CDR3 length: 17 amino acids. With 4 bases removed from V and 6 bases from J, the gap between germline ends came to 22 bases. CDR3 amino acids: CASSLRGLRSSGNEQFF. The CDR3 coding sequence is TGCGCCAGCAGCCTCCGGGGCTTAAGGAGTTCCGGCAATGAGCAGTTCTTC.

A word on this clone: Given a much more abundant clone one base away, this may be a read error. The chain employs TRBV7-8 and TRBJ1-1, with D maybe TRBD1 (5 bases). Germline CDR1 reads SGHVS; CDR2 reads FQNEAQ. The germline V and J ends were trimmed by 5 bases and 1 base, with 8 bases remaining between them. This CDR3 region has 13 residues. CDR3 sequence (DNA): TGTGCCAGCAGCGCAGGGAGGAACACTGAAGCTTTCTTT. Protein product: CASSAGRNTEAFF.

The chain carries TRBV7-9 and TRBJ2-5, with TRBD2 matching 7 bases. Germline V CDR1 and CDR2: SEHNR, FQNEAQ (reference sequence). Trimming removed 1 base from V and 5 bases from J; junction bases left unmatched: 7. This CDR3 is 15 amino acids long. CDR3 region: CASSLGAGTKETQYF. CDR3 sequence (DNA): TGTGCCAGCAGCTTAGGAGCGGGAACTAAGGAGACCCAGTACTTC.

This clone occurred once. The chain couples TRBV28 to TRBJ1-5; possible D gene TRBD1, 5 bases. This CDR3 has 15 amino acids. Germline V lookup: CDR1 MDHEN, CDR2 SYDVKM. The V end was cut by 0 bases, the J end by 3 bases, with 9 bases between. The CDR3: CASSLWRGANQPQHF. The CDR3 DNA follows: TGTGCCAGCAGTTTATGGAGGGGCGCCAATCAGCCCCAGCATTTT.

V gene TRBV7-3 combines with J gene TRBJ2-2, with D possibly called TRBD1 or TRBD2 (6 bases each). The CDR3 spans 14 residues. Trimming left V 6 bases short and J 4 bases short, with 12 bases between. Per the germline V gene, CDR1 is SGHTA and CDR2 is FQGTGA. Written as DNA, the CDR3 is TGTGCCAGCAGGGGGGGCGCATCCACCGGGGAGCTGTTTTTT. This translates into CASRGGASTGELFF.

This clone was recorded many times. V is TRBV14 and J is TRBJ2-7; unclear D gene. The CDR3 is made up of 15 amino acids. V gave up 1 base and J gave up 2 bases, with 12 bases separating them. Germline V CDR1 and CDR2: SGHDN, FVKESK. CDR3 coding DNA: TGTGCCAGCAGCCAAGGCCAGCCCGATACCTACGAGCAGTACTTC. It yields the protein CASSQGQPDTYEQYF. Combining the CDR3 with reference TRBV14 and TRBJ2-7 gives the whole variable domain EAGVTQFPSHSVIEKGQTVTLRCDPISGHDNLYWYRRVMGKEIKFLLHFVKESKQDESGMPNNRFLAERTGGTYSTLKVQPAELEDSGVYFCASSQGQPDTYEQYFGPGTRLTVT.

V usage is TRBV9 and J usage is TRBJ2-2, with D possibly TRBD1 on 6 matching bases. V was cut by 4 bases and J by 6 bases, with 19 bases left in between. The CDR3 is made up of 16 amino acids. Looked up from germline, CDR1 is SGDLS and CDR2 is YYNGEE. The CDR3 sequence is CASSSHLGAVPGELFF. CDR3 DNA sequence: TGTGCCAGCAGCTCCCATTTGGGGGCCGTCCCCGGGGAGCTGTTTTTT.

V gene TRBV4-1 combines with J gene TRBJ1-4; 7 bases match TRBD1. The V segment lost 0 bases and the J segment 0 bases; nucleotides outside the gene matches: 10. Germline CDR1 reads MGHRA; CDR2 reads YSYEKL. The CDR3 is 19 residues long. The CDR3 region has the DNA TGCGCCAGCAGCCAAGAGGGGAGGGGGCGAGCACCAACTAATGAAAAACTGTTTTTT. This translates into CASSQEGRGRAPTNEKLFF.

The chain has TRBV5-1 and TRBJ1-3; 8 nucleotides align to TRBD1. After removal of 0 bases from V and 3 bases from J, the junction contained 5 bases not matched to a gene. CDR1 and CDR2 from the germline V gene are SGHRS and YFSETQ. This CDR3 contains 16 residues. CDR3 nucleotides: TGCGCCAGCAGCTTGGGGGCAGGGGGCCGTGGAAACACCATATATTTT. This translates into CASSLGAGGRGNTIYF.

The chain uses TRBV19 and TRBJ1-2, with a possible D match to TRBD1 (5 bases). V lost 9 bases and J 1 base, leaving 15 bases between the germline ends. Germline values: CDR1 LNHDA, CDR2 SQIVND (reference sequence). This CDR3 has 14 amino acids. The CDR3 DNA sequence: TGTGCCAGCCGAGGGGACCGATATAACTATGGCTACACCTTC. It codes for CASRGDRYNYGYTF.

In nucleotides, the CDR3 is TGTGCCAGCAGCCCGCCTCGGATGAACACTGAAGCTTTCTTT. Protein: CASSPPRMNTEAFF. V is TRBV7-9 and J is TRBJ1-1; D call uncertain. Germline-derived CDR1 and CDR2 are SEHNR and FQNEAQ (reference sequence). CDR3 length equals 14 residues. V was cut by 5 bases and J by 0 bases, with 10 bases left in between.

This clone has just one count. The chain uses TRBV6-5 and TRBJ1-2, with TRBD1 matching 7 bases. The CDR3 has 15 amino acids. V lost 3 bases to trimming and J lost 6 bases; unmatched junction nucleotides: 10. Looked up from germline, CDR1 is MNHEY and CDR2 is SVGAGI. CDR3 DNA: TGTGCCAGCAGTTATGCTGTAGGGGGCGCCGATGGCTACACCTTC. Protein: CASSYAVGGADGYTF.

The rearrangement uses TRBV19 and TRBJ1-5; 7 bases match TRBD1. CDR1 and CDR2 from the germline V gene are LNHDA and SQIVND (reference sequence). The CDR3 is 19 amino acids. Losses at the gene ends were 3 bases for V and 2 bases for J; bases not matched to a gene: 16. As DNA, the CDR3 is TGTGCCAGTAGTATCGGCGGCAGGGGGACCGGGACAGGCAATCAGCCCCAGCATTTT. It yields the protein CASSIGGRGTGTGNQPQHF. Full variable domain (remainder filled in from reference TRBV19 and TRBJ1-5): DGGITQSPKYLFRKEGQNVTLSCEQNLNHDAMYWYRQDPGQGLRLIYYSQIVNDFQKGDIAEGYSVSREKKESFPLTVTSAQKNPTAFYLCASSIGGRGTGTGNQPQHFGDGTRLSIL.

This rearrangement joins TRBV5-5 to TRBJ2-1; 11 nucleotides match TRBD2. Germline V lookup: CDR1 SGHKS, CDR2 YYEKEE (reference sequence). With 7 bases clipped from V and 1 base from J, the junction kept 13 bases outside the gene matches. This CDR3 region has 18 residues. In DNA form, the CDR3 reads TGTGCCAGCCGGAGGCTAGCGGGAGGCGGGTGGTCCTACAATGAGCAGTTCTTC. Translating gives CASRRLAGGGWSYNEQFF.

The V gene is TRBV5-1, the J gene TRBJ1-4; D might be TRBD1 (6 bases). Trimming removed 3 bases from V and 8 bases from J, with 20 bases in between. From germline, CDR1 is SGHRS and CDR2 YFSETQ. The length of the CDR3 is 16 residues. The CDR3 DNA sequence: TGCGCCAGCAGCTATTTGACAGGTTCGACTCCCGAAAAACTGTTTTTT. Its protein product is CASSYLTGSTPEKLFF.

For this clone: Compared with germline, one end of the junction differs, possibly owing to a read error. This chain links TRBV2 with TRBJ1-5; D is perhaps TRBD1 (6 bases). Looked up from germline, CDR1 is SNHLY and CDR2 is FYNNEI. This CDR3 contains 15 residues. DNA for the CDR3: TGTGCCACCAGTGAGCAGGGGATTGGCAATCAGCCCCAGCATTTT. It translates to CATSEQGIGNQPQHF.

The chain links TRBV2 to TRBJ2-1; 9 bases fit TRBD1. V was clipped by 2 bases and J by 12 bases; unmatched bases: 11. Germline CDR1 SNHLY, CDR2 FYNNEI. This CDR3 is built from 15 residues. The CDR3 sequence is CASSERGQGLGVQFF. In DNA, the CDR3 is TGTGCCAGCAGTGAAAGGGGACAGGGTCTAGGGGTGCAGTTCTTC. Looking up the rest from reference TRBV2 and TRBJ2-1 gives the full variable domain: EPEVTQTPSHQVTQMGQEVILRCVPISNHLYFYWYRQILGQKVEFLVSFYNNEISEKSEIFDDQFSVERPDGSNFTLKIRSTKLEDSAMYFCASSERGQGLGVQFFGPGTRLTVL.

The chain's CDR3 is CAIRTRGPGTEAFF. CDR3 nucleotides: TGTGCCATCAGGACGAGGGGGCCCGGCACTGAAGCTTTCTTT. This chain connects TRBV10-3 to TRBJ1-1; 7 bases fit TRBD1. V lost 6 bases, J lost 4 bases, and 8 bases stayed unmatched. Germline V CDR1 and CDR2: ENHRY, SYGVKD. This CDR3 spans 14 amino acids.

The chain carries TRBV7-2 and TRBJ2-3; TRBD2 matches 9 bases. Trimming at V came to 5 bases and at J to 4 bases, leaving 4 bases not matched to a gene. This CDR3 contains 14 residues. Germline V gives CDR1 SGHTA, CDR2 FQGNSA. CDR3 nucleotides: TGTGCCAGCAGCCGCGGGAGGGTCCCAGATACGCAGTATTTT. Protein product: CASSRGRVPDTQYF.